This TCR beta chain was recovered during a study of T cells in Graves' hyperthyroidism and ophthalmopathy. This CDR3 comprises 15 residues. Looked up from germline, CDR1 is SNHLY and CDR2 is FYNNEI. The junction had 6 bases not matched to a gene; V was cut back by 3 bases and J by 4 bases. Amplified TCR beta CDR3 regions came from RNA transcripts. First-round RT-PCR of the TCR CDR3 relied on the HTBI primer set. TCRdb re-derived calls from the multiplex PCR reads in MiXCR, one entry per CDR3 protein. The table lists 550,000 to 600,000 distinct CDR3 sequences, 46% of them singletons. Remarks on this clonotype: What it recognizes is unknown.

Study findings and constraints: Most thyroid clonotypes that were expanded above 0.001 also turned up in blood.

Investigators excluded patients with uncontrolled infection, other autoimmune disease, pregnancy or lactation. The rearrangement links TRBV2 to TRBJ2-5, with 9 bases lining up with TRBD1. Sequencing input: peripheral blood or thyroid tissue (not recorded which). The sequence was obtained from an adult woman with Graves' disease, either hyperthyroidism or ophthalmopathy (not recorded which). The CDR3 sequence: CASSDHGQGRETQYF. CDR3 bases: TGTGCCAGCAGTGACCACGGACAGGGGAGAGAGACCCAGTACTTC.